What follows describes a single TCR beta chain. Its antigen is undetermined. The data derive from a study of shared clonotypes between healthy human individuals. Donors comprised healthy HIV-negative adults lacking recent acute infections or vaccinations. CD4+ cell separation produced CD45RA+ naive and CD45RA-negative memory subsets. Clones were read by immunoSEQ multiplex PCR, and TCRdb kept only the in-frame ones, dropping some. There are 980,000 or so clones in the sample; over 60% occur only once, and nearly 1.5% lies in the top ten. Study results and limitations: Naive subsets generally exceeded memory subsets in estimated richness. Around 4.9% of naive CD4 clonotypes were shared across several donors.

Trimming pared 5 bases from V and 5 bases from J, leaving 15 bases between. Germline CDR1 MDHEN, CDR2 SYDVKM. This CDR3 contains 15 residues. The TCR originated in a man in his late teens or twenties in good health. The rearrangement uses TRBV28 and TRBJ2-2; D could derive from TRBD1 or TRBD2 (6 bases each). The specimen sequenced was memory CD4+ T cells sorted from blood. Subset given: CD45RA-negative fraction. In DNA form, the CDR3 reads TGTGCCAGCAGTACCGCCGGGGGCTATACCGGGGAGCTGTTTTTT. It is translated as CASSTAGGYTGELFF.